This paragraph reports one T cell receptor beta chain. The antigen remains undetermined. Data came from immunoSEQ multiplex PCR; TCRdb stores just in-frame clones and leaves some out. The sample includes 90,000 to 130,000 clones, roughly 87% of them seen just once. The sample originates from a study of T cell responses to AZD1222 COVID-19 vaccine. Whole-study context: Whether given at about 4 or about 12 weeks, second doses were pooled.

Broader study findings: Donors were largely white British and mainly female; clonal diversity was possibly underestimated. Spike-specific TCR breadth rose after two AZD1222 doses, and depth rose as well. Vaccine-related CD4 TCRs covered spike, predominating at 160-218 and 743-854.

After removal of 6 bases from V and 6 bases from J, the junction contained 6 bases not matched to a gene. The CDR3 contains 15 residues. Germline V gives CDR1 MDHEN, CDR2 SYDVKM. The material sequenced was peripheral blood, taken on day 0 of AZD1222 vaccination. This TCR was sampled from an adult in good health. V gene TRBV28 combines with J gene TRBJ1-3, with 12 bases aligning to TRBD1. The CDR3 sequence is CASSSGTGGQNTIYF. In DNA, the CDR3 is TGTGCCAGCAGCTCAGGGACAGGGGGCCAAAACACCATATATTTT.